This TCR beta chain is from a study of blood T cell repertoires in COVID-19. Study as a whole: Sites across the United States, Italy and Spain contributed samples from acute and convalescent COVID-19. T cells, B-cell-depleted T cells, or PBMCs supplied cDNA or gDNA.

Authors' processing steps: It was from reference gene primer amplification that nucleated cell counts were estimated. The method was immunoSEQ multiplex PCR; TCRdb's version includes in-frame clones alone and lacks a portion of them. V and J calls and clone size come straight from that table; D and trimming were deduced from the DNA. Of some 87,000 clones in the sample, 89% were seen once. V was clipped by 3 bases and J by 4 bases, with 10 bases between them. CDR3 length: 14 amino acids. In germline, CDR1 is KGHSH, CDR2 LQKENI. The receptor was derived from a woman in her 70s with acute or convalescent COVID-19. The sequencing sample was made of peripheral blood. The chain carries TRBV18 and TRBJ1-5, with no clear D. CDR3 region: CASSPSSGNQPQHF. Written as DNA, the CDR3 is TGTGCCAGCTCACCCAGCTCAGGAAATCAGCCCCAGCATTTT.